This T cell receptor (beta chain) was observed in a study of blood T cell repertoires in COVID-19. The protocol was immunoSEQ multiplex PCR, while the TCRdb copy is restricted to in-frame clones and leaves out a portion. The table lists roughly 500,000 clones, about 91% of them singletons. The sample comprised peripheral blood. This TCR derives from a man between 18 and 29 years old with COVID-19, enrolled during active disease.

The CDR3 here is CSVVSSAEETQYF. The DNA for the CDR3 is TGCAGCGTTGTTTCTTCAGCGGAAGAGACCCAGTACTTC. The chain carries TRBV29-1 and TRBJ2-5, with a tentative D call TRBD2 (5 bases). The germline V gene has CDR1 SQVTM and CDR2 ANQGSEA. The CDR3 loop spans 13 amino acids. Deletions cut 4 bases from V and 3 bases from J, with 12 bases between.